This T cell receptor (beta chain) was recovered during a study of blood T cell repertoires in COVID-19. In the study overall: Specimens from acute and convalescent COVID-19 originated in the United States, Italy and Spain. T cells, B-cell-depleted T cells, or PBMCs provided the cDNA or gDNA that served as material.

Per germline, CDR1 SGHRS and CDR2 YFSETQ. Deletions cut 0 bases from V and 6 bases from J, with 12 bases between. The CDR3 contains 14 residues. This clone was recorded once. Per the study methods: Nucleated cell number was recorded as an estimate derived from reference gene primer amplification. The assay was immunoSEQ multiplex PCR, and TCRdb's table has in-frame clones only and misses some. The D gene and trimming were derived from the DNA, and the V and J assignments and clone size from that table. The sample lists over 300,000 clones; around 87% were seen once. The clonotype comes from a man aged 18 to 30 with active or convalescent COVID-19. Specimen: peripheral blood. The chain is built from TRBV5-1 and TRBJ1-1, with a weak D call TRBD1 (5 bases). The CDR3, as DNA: TGCGCCAGCAGCTTGGAGGGGTTGTTTTCTGAAGCTTTCTTT. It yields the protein CASSLEGLFSEAFF.